This TCR beta chain was sequenced in a study of PD-L1 blockade in urothelial cancer (dated by TCRdb to the late 2010s). Some background on the complete study: All patients started therapy around 2014 and received atezolizumab 1,200 mg intravenously every 3 weeks. About 90% of the 29 patients were identified as males with urothelial cancer of bladder origin, and a prior smoking history was reported by 18 of 29 patients. An ECOG performance status of 0 or 1 was recorded for the patients, and 0 to 3 prior chemotherapy regimens had been received by the patients. Blood samples were analyzed 3 weeks after the start of treatment (second dose) and 6 weeks after the start of treatment. Blood samples gave median yields of approximately 130,000 T cells and 83,000 or so unique TCRs, along with a median clonality of about 0.084. The study was an exploratory multi-omic analysis of somatic, immune and clinical correlates of response to PD-L1 blockade with atezolizumab in urothelial cancer. Pretreatment tumor samples and matched peripheral blood, collected serially before and after atezolizumab treatment, underwent TCR sequencing. Durable clinical benefit was defined as a progression-free survival longer than 6 months, and TCR features were additionally tested against progression-free survival and overall survival. In the same patients, pretreatment tumors underwent whole exome sequencing and RNA sequencing in addition to TCR sequencing. Durable clinical benefit was achieved by nine patients but not by the remaining 20. Pretreatment blood TCR-seq was available for about 28 patients, at least one posttreatment blood collection was obtained for 25 or so patients, and tumor TCR-seq was available for 25 or so patients.

Here is what the overall study found, with its caveats: A pretreatment peripheral blood TCR clonality below the median was linked to improved progression-free and overall survival. At 3 weeks after the start of treatment, tumor-associated TCR clones in peripheral blood had expanded more in patients with durable benefit (n of about 21, p = 0.022). Because of the small sample size (n ≈ 29) and the many exploratory analyses performed, the results are intended to be regarded as hypothesis-generating.

Taken with the paper, the label for time point translates to: pretreatment peripheral blood. The cohort included roughly 30 patients with locally advanced or metastatic urothelial carcinoma who were treated at Memorial Sloan Kettering on a trial protocol. Peripheral blood mononuclear cells were collected pretreatment and during treatment, at between 1 and 8 total time points per patient. The Qiagen DNeasy Blood extraction kit was used to purify genomic DNA from total PBMCs and from tumor samples. PBMCs were collected pretreatment and during treatment, and were isolated and stored as previously described. A remark on this clone: Its specific antigen is unknown. It has no much larger one-base neighbor in the sample; base qualities were not kept.

Synthetic TCR analog templates were spiked into each PCR so that absolute template abundance could be estimated from read counts. The immunoSEQ assay was used to amplify TCRbeta CDR3 regions from genomic DNA with bias-controlled V and J gene primers. Sequencing of rearranged TCRbeta segments was done at approximately 20X coverage. As for the authors' bioinformatics: Sequencing errors were corrected by clustering and CDR3s were annotated against IMGT to assign V, D and J genes. Downstream analyses used only productive TCRbeta rearrangements, leaving out any out-of-frame or stop-codon sequences. Clonality was computed as one minus Shannon entropy normalized by the log of the number of unique productive sequences. Clones differing between time points or between blood and tumor were identified by Fisher's exact test with Benjamini-Hochberg correction at adjusted p below 0.01. In its TCRdb copy, this immuneACCESS table keeps in-frame sequences only and misses some clones. Where compared with another copy, unresolved V genes explain less than half of these, and the others have no known cause. The V and J calls and the clone size are those of that table, but D and trimming were determined from the DNA. This sample has 30,000 to 40,000 clones in its table, and about 82% of those were observed once. The top ten constitute over 12% of the sample.

V lost 3 bases and J lost 4 bases; the stretch between them is 13 bases long. CDR1 and CDR2, looked up from the germline V gene, are MDHEN and SYDVKM. The CDR3 goes from the cysteine to the phenylalanine over 15 residues. The entry retains the CDR3 DNA only, 45 bases that are in frame from base 1. The V and J genes are TRBV28 and TRBJ2-4, with a weak D call of TRBD1 (6 bases match). The clonotype originates from a man older than 75 with urothelial cancer. Material: PBMCs, obtained around atezolizumab (anti-PD-L1) treatment. The CDR3 here reads CASSLRGHSKNIQYF. Here is the DNA: TGTGCCAGCAGTTTGAGGGGACACTCTAAAAACATTCAGTACTTC.